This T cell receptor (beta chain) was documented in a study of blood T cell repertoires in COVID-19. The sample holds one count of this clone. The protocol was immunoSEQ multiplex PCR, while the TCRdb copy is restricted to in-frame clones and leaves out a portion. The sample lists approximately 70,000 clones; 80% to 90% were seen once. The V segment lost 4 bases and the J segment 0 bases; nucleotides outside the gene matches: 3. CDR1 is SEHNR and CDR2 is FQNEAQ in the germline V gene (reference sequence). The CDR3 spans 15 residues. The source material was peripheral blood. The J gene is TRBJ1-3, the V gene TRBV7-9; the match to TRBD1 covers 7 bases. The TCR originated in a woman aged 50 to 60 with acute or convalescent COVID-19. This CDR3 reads CASSSYRGSGNTIYF. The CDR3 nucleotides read TGTGCCAGCAGCTCGTACAGGGGCTCTGGAAACACCATATATTTT.